Listed below are T cell receptor beta chains from one sample, sequenced in a study of blood T cell repertoires in COVID-19. TCRdb's copy holds only in-frame clones and misses some; the assay was immunoSEQ multiplex PCR. Among roughly 400,000 clones listed, roughly 91% were seen once. Sequenced sample: PBMCs or T cells enriched from blood (not recorded which). The receptors shown here come from a man in his late teens or twenties who had recovered from COVID-19. The CDR3 runs from the conserved cysteine through the conserved F or W. Fields, in order: D gene, clone size, J gene, V gene, CDR3 protein, CDR3 DNA. The D gene is left open where the match is weak. Some rows have no size entry. The others give once, few or many, or a class for an expanded clone.

>TRBD1|few|TRBJ1-3|TRBV11-2
CASRSIRGTGNTIYF
TGTGCCAGCAGATCTATCAGGGGGACTGGAAACACCATATATTTT
>-|-|TRBJ2-6|TRBV15
CATSRDKASGANVLTF
TGTGCCACCAGCAGAGATAAAGCCTCTGGGGCCAACGTCCTGACTTTC
>-|-|TRBJ2-3|TRBV7-3
CASSLLSSSTDTQYF
TGTGCCAGCAGCCTGTTATCGTCTAGCACAGATACGCAGTATTTT
>TRBD1|once|TRBJ2-7|TRBV29-1
CSAGQGDRAGEQYF
TGCAGCGCCGGACAGGGAGATCGGGCTGGCGAGCAGTACTTC
>-|-|TRBJ2-7|TRBV18
CASSREAGNSYEQYF
TGTGCCAGCTCACGAGAGGCAGGGAATTCCTACGAGCAGTACTTC
>TRBD2|-|TRBJ2-3|TRBV14
CASSQQKTSLNTDTQYF
TGTGCCAGCAGCCAACAAAAGACTAGCCTGAACACAGATACGCAGTATTTT
>-|once|TRBJ2-7|TRBV6-5
CASSSPGFSYEQYF
TGTGCCAGCAGTTCCCCCGGGTTTTCCTACGAGCAGTACTTC
>TRBD2|-|TRBJ2-1|TRBV2
CASALAGGDEQFF
TGTGCCAGCGCACTAGCGGGAGGGGATGAGCAGTTCTTC
>TRBD2|-|TRBJ2-1|TRBV30
CAWSPGRAVNEQFF
TGTGCCTGGAGTCCCGGGAGGGCGGTAAATGAGCAGTTCTTC
>-|-|TRBJ2-7|TRBV25-1
CASSVPGGPYEQYF
TGTGCCAGCAGTGTCCCAGGCGGGCCCTACGAGCAGTACTTC
>TRBD1|-|TRBJ1-1|TRBV5-8
CASSVRDRDKAFF
TGTGCCAGCAGCGTCCGGGACAGGGATAAAGCTTTCTTT
>TRBD1|-|TRBJ1-3|TRBV7-9
CASSHRAGGLSGNTIYF
TGTGCCAGCAGCCATCGCGCAGGGGGCCTCTCTGGAAACACCATATATTTT
>TRBD1|-|TRBJ2-7|TRBV6-5
CASSYDGTGYYEQYF
TGTGCCAGCAGTTACGACGGGACAGGCTACTACGAGCAGTACTTC
>-|-|TRBJ2-7|TRBV3-1/TRBV3-2
CASSRTGYEQYF
TGTGCCAGCAGCCGGACGGGGTACGAGCAGTACTTC
>-|-|TRBJ2-1|TRBV28
CASSPSNEQFF
TGTGCCAGCAGCCCGTCGAATGAGCAGTTCTTC
>-|few|TRBJ1-6|TRBV21-1
CASSKVSPPGQYNSPLHF
TGTGCCAGCAGCAAAGTAAGTCCCCCGGGACAGTATAATTCACCCCTCCACTTT
>TRBD1|-|TRBJ2-2|TRBV9
CASSRTGSGELFF
TGTGCCAGCAGTCGGACAGGGTCCGGGGAGCTGTTTTTT
>TRBD1|-|TRBJ1-1|TRBV30
CACHRGEGRSNTEAFF
TGTGCCTGTCACAGGGGCGAAGGTAGAAGTAACACTGAAGCTTTCTTT
>-|-|TRBJ1-4|TRBV3-1/TRBV3-2
CASKDGGIEKLFF
TGTGCCAGCAAGGATGGAGGAATTGAAAAACTGTTTTTT
>TRBD2|-|TRBJ2-1|TRBV20-1
CSASSPSGRGINEQFF
TGCAGTGCTAGTTCGCCGAGCGGGAGGGGTATAAATGAGCAGTTCTTC
>-|-|TRBJ2-2|TRBV7-6
CASSGRQLNTGELFF
TGTGCCAGCAGCGGCAGACAGCTAAACACCGGGGAGCTGTTTTTT
>TRBD1|once|TRBJ1-5|TRBV6-1
CASSELGTGSQPQHF
TGTGCCAGCAGTGAACTCGGGACAGGGAGTCAGCCCCAGCATTTT